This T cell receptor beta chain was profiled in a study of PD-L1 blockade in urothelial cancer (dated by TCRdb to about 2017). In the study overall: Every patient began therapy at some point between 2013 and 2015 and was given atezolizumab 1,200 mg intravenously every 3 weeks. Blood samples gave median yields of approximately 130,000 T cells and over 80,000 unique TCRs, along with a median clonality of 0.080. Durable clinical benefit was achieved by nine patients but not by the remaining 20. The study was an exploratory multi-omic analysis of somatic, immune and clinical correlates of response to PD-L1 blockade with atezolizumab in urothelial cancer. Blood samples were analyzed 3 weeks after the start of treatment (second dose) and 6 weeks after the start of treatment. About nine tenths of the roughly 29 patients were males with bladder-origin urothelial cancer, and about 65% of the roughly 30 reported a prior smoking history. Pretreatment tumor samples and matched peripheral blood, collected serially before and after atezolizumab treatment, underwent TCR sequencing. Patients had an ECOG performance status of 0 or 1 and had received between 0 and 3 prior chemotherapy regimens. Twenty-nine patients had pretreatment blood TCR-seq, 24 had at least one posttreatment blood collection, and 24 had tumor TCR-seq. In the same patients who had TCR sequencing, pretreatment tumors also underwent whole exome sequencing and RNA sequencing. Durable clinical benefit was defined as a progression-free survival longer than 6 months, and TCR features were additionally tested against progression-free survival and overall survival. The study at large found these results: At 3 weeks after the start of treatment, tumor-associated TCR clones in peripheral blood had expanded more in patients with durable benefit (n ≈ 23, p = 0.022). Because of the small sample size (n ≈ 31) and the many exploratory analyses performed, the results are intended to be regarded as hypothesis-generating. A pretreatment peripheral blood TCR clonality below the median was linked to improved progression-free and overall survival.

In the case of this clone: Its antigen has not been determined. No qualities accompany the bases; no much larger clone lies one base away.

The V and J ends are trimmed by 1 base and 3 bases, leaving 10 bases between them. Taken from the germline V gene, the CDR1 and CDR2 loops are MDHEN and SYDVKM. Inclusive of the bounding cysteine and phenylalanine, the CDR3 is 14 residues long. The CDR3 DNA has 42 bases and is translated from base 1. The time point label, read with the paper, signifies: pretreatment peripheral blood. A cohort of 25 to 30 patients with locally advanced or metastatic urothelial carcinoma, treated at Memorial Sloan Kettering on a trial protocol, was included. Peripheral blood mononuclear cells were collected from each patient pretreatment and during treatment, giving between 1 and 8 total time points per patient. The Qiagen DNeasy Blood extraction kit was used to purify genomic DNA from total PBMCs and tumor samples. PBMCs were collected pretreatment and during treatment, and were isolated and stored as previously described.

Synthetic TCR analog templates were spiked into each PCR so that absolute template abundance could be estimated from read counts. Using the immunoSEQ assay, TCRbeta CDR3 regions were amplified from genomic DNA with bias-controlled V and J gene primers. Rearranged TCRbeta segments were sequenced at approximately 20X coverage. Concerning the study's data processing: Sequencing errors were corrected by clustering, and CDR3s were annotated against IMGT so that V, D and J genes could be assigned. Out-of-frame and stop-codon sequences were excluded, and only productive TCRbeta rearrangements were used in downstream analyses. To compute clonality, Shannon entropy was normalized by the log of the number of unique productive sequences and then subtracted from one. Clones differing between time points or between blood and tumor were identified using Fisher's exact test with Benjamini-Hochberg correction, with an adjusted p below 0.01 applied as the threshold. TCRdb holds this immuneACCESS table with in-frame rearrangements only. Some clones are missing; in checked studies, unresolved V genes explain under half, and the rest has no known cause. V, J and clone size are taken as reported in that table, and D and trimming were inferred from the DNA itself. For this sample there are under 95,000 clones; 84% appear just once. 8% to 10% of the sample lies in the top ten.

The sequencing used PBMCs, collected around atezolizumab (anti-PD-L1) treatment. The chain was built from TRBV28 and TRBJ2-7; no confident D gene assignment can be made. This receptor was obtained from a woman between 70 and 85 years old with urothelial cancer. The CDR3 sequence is CASSLSMTHYEQYF. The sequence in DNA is TGTGCCAGCAGTTTATCCATGACTCACTACGAGCAGTACTTC.